One TCR beta chain is described in this entry. This specimen belongs to a study of T cell changes during pregnancy in multiple sclerosis. Some clones are missing from TCRdb's copy, which holds only in-frame ones; the method was immunoSEQ multiplex PCR. The table has tens of thousands of clones, over 80% seen once. Germline CDR1 is LNHDA and CDR2 is SQIVND (reference sequence). The CDR3 consists of 18 residues. Trimming left V 4 bases short and J 0 bases short, with 20 bases between. The TCR sequence derives from a female donor with multiple sclerosis, enrolled in a pregnancy study. The gene calls are TRBV19 and TRBJ2-3; possible D gene TRBD2, 6 bases. This specimen was CD8+ T cells from peripheral blood mononuclear cells, taken in the third trimester of pregnancy. The CDR3: CASSNPGTSSSSTDTQYF. CDR3 in DNA: TGTGCCAGTAGTAACCCCGGGACTTCCTCCTCTAGCACAGATACGCAGTATTTT.